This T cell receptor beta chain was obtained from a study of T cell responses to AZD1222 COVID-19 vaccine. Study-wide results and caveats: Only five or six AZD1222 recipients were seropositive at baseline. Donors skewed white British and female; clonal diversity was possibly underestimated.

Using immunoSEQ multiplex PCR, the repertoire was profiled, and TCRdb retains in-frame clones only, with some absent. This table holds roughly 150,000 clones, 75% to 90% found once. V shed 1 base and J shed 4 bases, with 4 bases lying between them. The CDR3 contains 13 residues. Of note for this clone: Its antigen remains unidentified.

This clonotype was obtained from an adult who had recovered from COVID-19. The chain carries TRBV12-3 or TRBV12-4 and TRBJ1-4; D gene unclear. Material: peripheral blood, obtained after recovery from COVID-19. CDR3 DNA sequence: TGTGCCAGCAGTTTAGATCTTAATGAAAAACTGTTTTTT. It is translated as CASSLDLNEKLFF.